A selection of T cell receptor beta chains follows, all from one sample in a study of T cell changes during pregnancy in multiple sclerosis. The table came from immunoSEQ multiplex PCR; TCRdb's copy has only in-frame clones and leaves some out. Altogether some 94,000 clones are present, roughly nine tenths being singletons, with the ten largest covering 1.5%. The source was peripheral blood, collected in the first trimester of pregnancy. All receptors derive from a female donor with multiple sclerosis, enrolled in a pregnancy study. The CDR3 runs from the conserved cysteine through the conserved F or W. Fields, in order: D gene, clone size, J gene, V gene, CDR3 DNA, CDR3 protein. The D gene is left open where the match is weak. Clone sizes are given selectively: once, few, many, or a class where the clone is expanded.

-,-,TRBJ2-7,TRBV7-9,TGTGCCAGCAGCTCACCACCAGACAGGAGCTCCTACGAGCAGTACTTC,CASSSPPDRSSYEQYF
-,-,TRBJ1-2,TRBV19,TGTGCCAGTAGTACCCCAACAGGGATCTATGGCTACACCTTC,CASSTPTGIYGYTF
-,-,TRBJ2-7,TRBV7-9,TGTGCCAGCAGCTTGTCCCTCGACGAGCAGTACTTC,CASSLSLDEQYF
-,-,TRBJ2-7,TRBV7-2,TGTGCCAGCAGCTTAGAACTACCAAGCTCCTACGAGCAGTACTTC,CASSLELPSSYEQYF
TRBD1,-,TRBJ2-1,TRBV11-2,TGTGCCAGCAGCTCCCTCGACAGGGACTCCTACAATGAGCAGTTCTTC,CASSSLDRDSYNEQFF
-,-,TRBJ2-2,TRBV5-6,TGTGCCAGCAGCTTGGCGACAGCCCACACCGGGGAGCTGTTTTTT,CASSLATAHTGELFF
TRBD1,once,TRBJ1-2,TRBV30,TGTGCCTGGAGCGTTCCCCCTACAGGGGGAGAAACGCATGGCTACACCTTC,CAWSVPPTGGETHGYTF
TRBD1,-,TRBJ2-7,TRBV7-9,TGTGCCAGCAGCGGGACAGGGGGCGAGCAGTACTTC,CASSGTGGEQYF
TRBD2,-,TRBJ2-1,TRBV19,TGTGCCAGTAGTATAGGGGGACTAGCGGGAGCGTACAATGAGCAGTTCTTC,CASSIGGLAGAYNEQFF
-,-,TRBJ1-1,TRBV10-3,TGTGCCATCAGTGGGACGACAGGCCTGAACACTGAAGCTTTCTTT,CAISGTTGLNTEAFF
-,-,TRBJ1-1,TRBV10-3,TGTGCCATCAGGATGGGAGAGACGGACACTGAAGCTTTCTTT,CAIRMGETDTEAFF
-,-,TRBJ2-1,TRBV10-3,TGTGCCATCAGTGAGAGGGCGGGCGCCTACAATGAGCAGTTCTTC,CAISERAGAYNEQFF
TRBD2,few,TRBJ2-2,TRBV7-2,TGTGCCAGCAGCCTTGCGACTAGCGGGTATCCCGGGGGGGAGCTGTTTTTT,CASSLATSGYPGGELFF
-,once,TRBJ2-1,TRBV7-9,TGTGCCAGCAGCTTGGAGAGACGGGAGAATGAGCAGTTCTTC,CASSLERRENEQFF
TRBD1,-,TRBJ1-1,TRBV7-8,TGTGCCAGCAGCGTCCGGGACAGGGGGATCCGGAACACTGAAGCTTTCTTT,CASSVRDRGIRNTEAFF
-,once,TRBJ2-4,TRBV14,TGTGCCAGCAGCCTCAGGTCAGGGACCAAAAACATTCAGTACTTC,CASSLRSGTKNIQYF
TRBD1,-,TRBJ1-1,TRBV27,TGTGCCAGCAGTAGTCGACAGGGGGAGGCTGAAGCTTTCTTT,CASSSRQGEAEAFF
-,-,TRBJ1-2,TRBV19,TGTGCCAGTGGGGGGGCCAGGGTAGTAGGAGGCTACACCTTC,CASGGARVVGGYTF
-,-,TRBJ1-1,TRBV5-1,TGCGCCAGCAGCAAGGGTGTCGGTGCGGGGAACACTGAAGCTTTCTTT,CASSKGVGAGNTEAFF
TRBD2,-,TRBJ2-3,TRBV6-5,TGTGCCAGCAGCCGTGGACTAGCGATCACAGATACGCAGTATTTT,CASSRGLAITDTQYF
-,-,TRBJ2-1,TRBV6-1,TGTGCCAGTAATCAGGGGGGAGGACACAATGAGCAGTTCTTC,CASNQGGGHNEQFF
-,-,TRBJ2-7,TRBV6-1,TGTGCCAGCACCGCGCGGGGAAGAGGGTACGAGCAGTACTTC,CASTARGRGYEQYF
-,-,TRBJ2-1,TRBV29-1,TGCAGCGTTCGACAGCCTAATGAGCAGTTCTTC,CSVRQPNEQFF
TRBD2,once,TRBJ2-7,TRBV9,TGTGCCAGCACCGGGGAGGGGAACGATCCCTACGAGCAGTACTTC,CASTGEGNDPYEQYF
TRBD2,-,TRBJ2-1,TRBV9,TGTGCCAGCAGCGGAAGCGGGAGAGGTGAGCAGTTCTTC,CASSGSGRGEQFF
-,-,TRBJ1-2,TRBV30,TGTGCCTGCCCTATTAAGGGCTACACCTTC,CACPIKGYTF
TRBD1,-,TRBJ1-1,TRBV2,TGTGCCAGCAGTGAAGGCTGGACAGGGGGCACTGAAGCTTTCTTT,CASSEGWTGGTEAFF
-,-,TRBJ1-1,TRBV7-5,TGTGTCAGAAGCTCCGGGACTCTCGAAGCTTTCTTT,CVRSSGTLEAFF
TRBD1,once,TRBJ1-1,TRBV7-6,TGTGCCAGCAGCTTCCGACAGGGGGCGCCGAACACTGAAGCTTTCTTT,CASSFRQGAPNTEAFF
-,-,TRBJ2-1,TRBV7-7,TGTGCCAGCAGCTTAACCGGGGAACCCCACAATGAGCAGTTCTTC,CASSLTGEPHNEQFF
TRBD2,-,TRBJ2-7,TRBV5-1,TGCGCCAGCAGCTTGCCGGGACAACGACTAGCGGGGGCCTCCTACGAGCAGTACTTC,CASSLPGQRLAGASYEQYF
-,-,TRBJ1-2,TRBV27,TGTGCCAGCAGCACCCACCCAAGCAGGGGCCTCGACCTTGTTAACTATGGCTACACCTTC,CASSTHPSRGLDLVNYGYTF
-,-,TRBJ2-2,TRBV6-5,TGTGCCAGCGGCGGACTCACGTTGAACACCGGGGAGCTGTTTTTT,CASGGLTLNTGELFF
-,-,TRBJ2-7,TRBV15,TGTGCCACCAGCCCAACCCCCGGGAAAGACTACGAGCAGTACTTC,CATSPTPGKDYEQYF
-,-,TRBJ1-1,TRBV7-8,TGTGCCAGCAGCTTCGGCCCGGGAGACACTGAAGCTTTCTTT,CASSFGPGDTEAFF
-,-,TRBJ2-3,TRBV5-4,TGTGCCAGCAGCTTGGGAGAGGATACGCAGTATTTT,CASSLGEDTQYF
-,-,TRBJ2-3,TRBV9,TGTGCCAGCAGCGGCCTAGCGTTCGAGACAGTAGGAGATACGCAGTATTTT,CASSGLAFETVGDTQYF
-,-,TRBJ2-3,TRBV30,TGTGCCTGGAGTCAAACTAGGACTAGCACAGATACGCAGTATTTT,CAWSQTRTSTDTQYF
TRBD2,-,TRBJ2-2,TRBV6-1,TGTGCCACCAAGGGGCTAGCGGGAGGGGGCGGGGAGCTGTTTTTT,CATKGLAGGGGELFF
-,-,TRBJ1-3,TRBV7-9,TGTGCCAGCAGCACAGCCATCTCTGGAAACACCATATATTTT,CASSTAISGNTIYF
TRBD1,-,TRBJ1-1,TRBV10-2,TGCGCCAGCATCGGGACAGGTGTTGCTGAAGCTTTCTTT,CASIGTGVAEAFF
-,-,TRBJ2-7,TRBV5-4,TGTGCCAGCAGCCTACCTACCGGCGAGCAGTACTTC,CASSLPTGEQYF
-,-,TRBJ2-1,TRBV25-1,TGTGCCAGCAGTGACGCGGGGGCTAGCTCCTACAATGAGCAGTTCTTC,CASSDAGASSYNEQFF
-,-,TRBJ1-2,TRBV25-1,TGTGCCAGCAGTGAACGTCAGGACGGACTCTATGGCTACACCTTC,CASSERQDGLYGYTF
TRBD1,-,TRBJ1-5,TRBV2,TGTGCCAGCAGGAGGCGTGAGGCAGGGGGTGGGAATCAGCCCCAGCATTTT,CASRRREAGGGNQPQHF
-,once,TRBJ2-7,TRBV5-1,TGCGCCAGCAGCTTGGGGGCAGCCTCCTACGAGCAGTACTTC,CASSLGAASYEQYF
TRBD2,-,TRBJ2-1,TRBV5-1,TGCGCCAGCAGCTTGGGACTAGCGGGGTACAATGAGCAGTTCTTC,CASSLGLAGYNEQFF
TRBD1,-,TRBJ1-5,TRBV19,TGTGCCAGTAGTAACCCCAAGACAGGGTATAGCAATCAGCCCCAGCATTTT,CASSNPKTGYSNQPQHF
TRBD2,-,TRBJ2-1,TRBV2,TGTGCCAGCAGTGAAGGGGGCGGGAGGCCGTACAATGAGCAGTTCTTC,CASSEGGGRPYNEQFF